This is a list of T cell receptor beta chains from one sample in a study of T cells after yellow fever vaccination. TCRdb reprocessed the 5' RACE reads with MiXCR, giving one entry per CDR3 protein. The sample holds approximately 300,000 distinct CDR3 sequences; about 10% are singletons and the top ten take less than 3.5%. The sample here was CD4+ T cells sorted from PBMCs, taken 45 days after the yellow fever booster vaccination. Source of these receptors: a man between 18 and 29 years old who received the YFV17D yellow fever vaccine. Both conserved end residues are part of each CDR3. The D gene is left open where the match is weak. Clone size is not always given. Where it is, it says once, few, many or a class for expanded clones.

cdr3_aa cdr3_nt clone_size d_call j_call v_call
CASSPFQGNGQPQHF TGTGCCAGCAGTCCTTTCCAGGGAAACGGTCAGCCCCAGCATTTT . . TRBJ1-5 TRBV7-2
CASSSPRNGYTF TGTGCCAGCAGCTCTCCCCGGAACGGCTACACCTTC . . TRBJ1-2 TRBV6-5
CASSLGAGGINEQFF TGTGCCAGCAGCTTGGGAGCGGGGGGGATTAATGAGCAGTTCTTC many TRBD2 TRBJ2-1 TRBV7-9
CASSLLRYEQYF TGTGCCAGCAGCTTACTGCGGTACGAGCAGTACTTC few . TRBJ2-7 TRBV7-9
CASSESGENIQYF TGCGCCAGCAGTGAGTCGGGGGAAAACATTCAGTACTTC . . TRBJ2-4 TRBV10-1
CASSLFSLPGSYNEQFF TGTGCCAGCAGTTTATTTTCCCTCCCTGGGAGTTACAATGAGCAGTTCTTC few . TRBJ2-1 TRBV27
CASSYGGGGYTF TGTGCCAGCAGTTACGGGGGAGGCGGCTACACCTTC few . TRBJ1-2 TRBV6-6
CASSPRERPQGGYTF TGTGCCAGCTCACCAAGGGAACGACCCCAAGGGGGCTACACCTTC . . TRBJ1-2 TRBV18
CASSQPDTQYF TGTGCCAGCTCACAGCCAGATACGCAGTATTTT few . TRBJ2-3 TRBV18
CASSPGGADTEAFF TGTGCCAGCTCACCGGGGGGCGCGGACACTGAAGCTTTCTTT few . TRBJ1-1 TRBV18
CASSQWQDLTGELFF TGTGCCAGCAGCCAATGGCAGGATCTTACCGGGGAGCTGTTTTTT . . TRBJ2-2 TRBV3-1
CASSLQSGTDTQYF TGTGCCAGCAGTCTACAGAGCGGGACAGATACGCAGTATTTT few . TRBJ2-3 TRBV6-2/TRBV6-3
CASSLVSGAGELFF TGTGCCAGCAGCTTAGTGTCAGGGGCCGGGGAGCTGTTTTTT . . TRBJ2-2 TRBV7-2
CASSLEGRGSTEAFF TGCGCCAGCAGCTTGGAGGGCAGGGGCAGTACTGAAGCTTTCTTT many . TRBJ1-1 TRBV5-1
CASSRRQQANEKLFF TGCGCCAGCAGTCGCAGACAGCAGGCTAATGAAAAACTGTTTTTT few . TRBJ1-4 TRBV4-3
CASSLIPGPSGGYTF TGTGCCAGCAGTTTGATCCCCGGTCCGAGTGGCGGCTACACCTTC few . TRBJ1-2 TRBV28
CASSFIFQDNSPLHF TGCGCCAGCAGCTTTATTTTCCAGGATAATTCACCCCTCCACTTT few . TRBJ1-6 TRBV5-1
CSAAPGPTIFGELFF TGCAGTGCCGCACCGGGACCTACAATATTCGGGGAGCTGTTTTTT . . TRBJ2-2 TRBV20-1
CASSLFWDTSYEQYF TGCGCCAGCAGCTTGTTTTGGGACACCTCCTACGAGCAGTACTTC . . TRBJ2-7 TRBV5-1
CRAQKDREETQYF TGCAGGGCTCAAAAGGACAGGGAAGAGACCCAGTACTTC . TRBD1 TRBJ2-5 TRBV20-1
CASSPPTSGGRAAQYF TGTGCCAGCTCACCACCTACTAGCGGGGGCCGGGCGGCCCAGTACTTC few TRBD2 TRBJ2-5 TRBV18
CASSRLAEGDRELFF TGTGCCAGCAGCCGCCTAGCGGAGGGGGATAGGGAGCTGTTTTTT . . TRBJ2-2 TRBV3-1
CASSLVSSTDTQYF TGTGCCAGCAGCTTAGTTTCTAGCACAGATACGCAGTATTTT few . TRBJ2-3 TRBV7-9
CASSRGDGAIAKNIQYF TGTGCCAGCAGCAGAGGCGATGGGGCTATAGCCAAAAACATTCAGTACTTC . . TRBJ2-4 TRBV5-6
CASKEAGGTETQHF TGTGCCAGCAAAGAGGCGGGGGGGACAGAGACCCAGCACTTC . TRBD2 TRBJ2-5 TRBV27
CASSHSGTSGTDTQYF TGTGCCAGCAGTCACTCCGGGACTAGCGGCACAGATACGCAGTATTTT many TRBD2 TRBJ2-3 TRBV3-1
CSARDWGEKRYNSPLHF TGCAGTGCTAGAGATTGGGGGGAGAAGCGCTATAATTCACCCCTCCACTTT many . TRBJ1-6 TRBV20-1
CASGLPPIGRAGYTF TGTGCTAGTGGTTTGCCACCAATCGGACGCGCCGGCTACACCTTC few . TRBJ1-2 TRBV12-5